The source of this TCR beta chain is a study of a mutant IDH1 vaccine in newly diagnosed glioma. At the level of the study: Treated patients comprised roughly 60% males and approximately 38% females, mean age 40.4 years. Radiotherapy, temozolomide, or both had been given previously, and both were given to most.

Note on this clone: Its antigen remains unidentified.

Only in-frame clones appear in the TCRdb table, and some are missing; sequencing was by immunoSEQ multiplex PCR. The repertoire consists of about 67,000 clones, with around four fifths occurring once and the leading ten covering about 4.8%. The CDR3 totals 15 residues. Germline trimming cut 7 bases from V and 4 bases from J; bases unmatched to any gene: 8. Germline CDR1 is MGHDK and CDR2 is SYGVNS. General study results and limits: Variations in leading peripheral T cell clonotypes appeared to have no connection with pseudoprogression.

Regarding time point: baseline, week 1 (first vaccination visit). Regarding treatment: pre-vaccination baseline after standard-of-care therapy. Newly diagnosed WHO grade 3 or 4 IDH1-mutant, ATRX-lost astrocytomas were identified in the donors. This clonotype was obtained from a woman between 18 and 30 years old with glioma. Some clones in this sample may be carry-over from other donors' samples. V gene TRBV25-1 combines with J gene TRBJ1-2, with TRBD1 identical over 11 bases. Sequenced material: peripheral blood mononuclear cells (PBMCs), taken from a glioma patient treated with radiotherapy, temozolomide or both. CDR3 loop: CASTSLGQGAYGYTF. The CDR3 bases are TGTGCCAGCACTTCGCTCGGACAGGGGGCCTATGGCTACACCTTC.